This TCR beta chain was sequenced in a study of shared clonotypes between healthy human individuals. Points from the study as a whole: Rarefaction showed that sequencing of sorted subsets was incomplete (despite large depth). Genetic and exposure-history diversity was limited by the small donor number.

Turning to this clone: What it binds is not known.

With V trimmed by 5 bases and J by 4 bases, 6 bases remained unmatched. Germline V lookup: CDR1 SGHDT, CDR2 YYEEEE. There are 15 residues in the CDR3. Caucasian adults residing in Nashville, Tennessee made up all the donors. Only in-frame clones appear in the TCRdb table, and some are missing; sequencing was by immunoSEQ multiplex PCR. The table lists about a million clones, approximately 76% of them singletons. The sequenced sample consisted of memory CD4+ T cells sorted from blood. Subset: CD45RA-negative fraction. The J gene is TRBJ2-3, the V gene TRBV5-6, with 11 bases matching TRBD1. The clonotype comes from a man aged 18 to 29 in good health. CDR3 DNA sequence: TGTGCCAGCAGAGACGGACAGGGGGCGTCAGATACGCAGTATTTT. Its translation is CASRDGQGASDTQYF.